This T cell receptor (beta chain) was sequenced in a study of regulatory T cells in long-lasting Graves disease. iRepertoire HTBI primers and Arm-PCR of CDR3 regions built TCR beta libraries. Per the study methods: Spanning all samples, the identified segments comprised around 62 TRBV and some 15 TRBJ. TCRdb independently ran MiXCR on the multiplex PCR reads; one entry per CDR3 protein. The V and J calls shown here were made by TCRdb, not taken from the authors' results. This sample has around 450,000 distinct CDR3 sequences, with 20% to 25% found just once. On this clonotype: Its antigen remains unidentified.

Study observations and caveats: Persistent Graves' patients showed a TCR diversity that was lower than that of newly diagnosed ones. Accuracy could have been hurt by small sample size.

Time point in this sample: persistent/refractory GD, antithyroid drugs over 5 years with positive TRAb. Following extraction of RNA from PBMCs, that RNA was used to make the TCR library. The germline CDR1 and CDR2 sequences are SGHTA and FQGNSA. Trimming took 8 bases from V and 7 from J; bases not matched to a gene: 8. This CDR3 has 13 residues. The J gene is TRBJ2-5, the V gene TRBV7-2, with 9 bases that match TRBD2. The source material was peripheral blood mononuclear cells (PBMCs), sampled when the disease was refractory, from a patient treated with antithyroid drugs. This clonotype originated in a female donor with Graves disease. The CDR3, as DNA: TGTGCCAGCGGTTTACGACTAGCGGTGACCCAGTACTTC. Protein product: CASGLRLAVTQYF.